A selection of T cell receptor beta chains follows, all from one sample in a study of blood T cells in healthy people across ages. TCRdb called the 5' RACE reads again in MiXCR, with one record for every CDR3 protein. This sample has about 1,000,000 distinct CDR3 sequences; under 55% occur once, and the top ten carry approximately 17%. The specimen was blood. The receptors derive from a woman aged 55-70 years in good health. The CDR3 runs from the conserved cysteine through the conserved F or W. A D gene is named only where the DNA matches it firmly. Clone size is given for some rows only: seen once, a few or many times, or a class if the clone is expanded.

d_call	j_call	cdr3_length	v_call	clone_size	cdr3_nt	cdr3_aa
TRBD2	TRBJ2-1	16	TRBV18	-	TGTGCCAGCTCACCCCTTAGCGGGGGGAATAACAATGAGCAGTTCTTC	CASSPLSGGNNNEQFF
-	TRBJ2-4	13	TRBV5-6	-	TGTGCCAGCAGCGAGGGGGTCCAAAACTTTCAGTACTTC	CASSEGVQNFQYF
-	TRBJ2-4	13	TRBV12-3/TRBV12-4	-	TGTGCCAGCAGTTCCGGCAGATATAACATTCAGTACTTC	CASSSGRYNIQYF
-	TRBJ2-1	14	TRBV3-1	-	TGTGCCAGCAGCCAAGGGGTCGGCAACAATGAGCAGTTCTTC	CASSQGVGNNEQFF
TRBD1	TRBJ2-7	17	TRBV15	-	TGTGCCACCAGCAGACCCTCCCCGACAGGGTTGGGCTACGAGCAGTACTTC	CATSRPSPTGLGYEQYF
-	TRBJ2-7	14	TRBV5-1	few	TGCGCCAGCAGCCTGGGGATACACACCTACGAGCAGTACTTC	CASSLGIHTYEQYF
TRBD2	TRBJ2-7	14	TRBV4-1	-	TGCGCCAGCCAGATAGCGGAGGGAGGGCGTGAGCAGTACTTC	CASQIAEGGREQYF
-	TRBJ2-7	11	TRBV6-2/TRBV6-3	-	TGTGCCACCAAGGAGGGGGCGGCTCAGTACTTC	CATKEGAAQYF
-	TRBJ2-1	15	TRBV24-1	once	TGTGCCACCAGTGATGCCATGTCGCCGTACAATGAGCAGTTCTTC	CATSDAMSPYNEQFF
-	TRBJ2-7	16	TRBV6-4	-	TGTGCCAGCAGTGAATATCTGGCTAGCGAGAACTACGAGCAGTACTTC	CASSEYLASENYEQYF
-	TRBJ2-7	13	TRBV7-2	few	TGTGCCAGCAGCTCTACCTATGGAGCCGAGCAGTACTTC	CASSSTYGAEQYF
TRBD1	TRBJ2-7	15	TRBV5-1	-	TGCGCCAGCAGTCCTATCTCCGGGACAGCCGACGAGCAGTACTTC	CASSPISGTADEQYF
-	TRBJ2-1	17	TRBV3-1	-	TGTGCCAGCAGCCCCACCTCTTCGGGGCGCTCCTACAATGAGCAGTTCTTC	CASSPTSSGRSYNEQFF
-	TRBJ2-1	16	TRBV29-1	-	TGCAGCGTTGAAGGGGAACAGCGGATCTCCTACAATGAGCAGTTCTTC	CSVEGEQRISYNEQFF
-	TRBJ1-4	15	TRBV6-2/TRBV6-3	-	TGTGCCAGCAGCAACCGGTCCTACAGGGCCCCGAAACTGTTTTTT	CASSNRSYRAPKLFF
-	TRBJ2-3	19	TRBV7-2	-	TGTGCCAGCAGCTTAGAAGCTTTGCCGGGACGAGCCCACACAGATACGCAGTATTTT	CASSLEALPGRAHTDTQYF
-	TRBJ2-2	16	TRBV27	-	TGTGCCAGCAGTTTATGGGGGGGCGCCGACACCGGGGGGCTGTTTTTT	CASSLWGGADTGGLFF
-	TRBJ2-6	16	TRBV7-6	-	TGTGCCAGCAGCGAAGTTCCCTTTAGGGGGGCCAACGTCCTGACTTTC	CASSEVPFRGANVLTF
-	TRBJ2-1	12	TRBV20-1	-	TGCAGGGCTATAGTCGGTGCGGGTGAGCAGTTCTTC	CRAIVGAGEQFF
TRBD2	TRBJ2-1	15	TRBV7-9	-	TGTGCCAGCAGCTTAGCTAGCGGGCCGAACAATGAGCAGTTCTTC	CASSLASGPNNEQFF
-	TRBJ2-7	14	TRBV30	once	TGTGCCTGGAGTGGGACACCAGCACCCTACGAGCAGTACTTC	CAWSGTPAPYEQYF
-	TRBJ1-2	13	TRBV6-1	once	TGTGCCAGCAGTGAACCTGGAGGATTCGGCTACACCTTC	CASSEPGGFGYTF
-	TRBJ1-4	12	TRBV29-1	few	TGCAGCGTCCCCCGGCCCGATGGAAAACTGTTTTTT	CSVPRPDGKLFF
-	TRBJ2-3	13	TRBV20-1	few	TGCAGTGGTAGCGAACCAATCACAGATACGCAGTATTTT	CSGSEPITDTQYF
TRBD2	TRBJ2-7	15	TRBV3-1	-	TGTGCCAGCAGCCAAGGAGGACTAGCGGGAGTCGAGCAGTACTTC	CASSQGGLAGVEQYF
-	TRBJ2-5	16	TRBV11-2	-	TGTGCCAGCAGCTTAGTTCCGTCGGGACCACAAGAGACCCAGTACTTC	CASSLVPSGPQETQYF
-	TRBJ2-7	14	TRBV18	-	TGTGCCAGCTCACCACTAGCCAGAGACAATGAGCAGTACTTC	CASSPLARDNEQYF
-	TRBJ1-3	11	TRBV7-2	-	TGTGCCAGCAGTTCAGGGCACACCATATATTTT	CASSSGHTIYF
-	TRBJ2-5	17	TRBV28	-	TGTGCCAGCACCCCATACGGGGGGCTTGGGTCCCGAGAGACCCAGTACTTC	CASTPYGGLGSRETQYF
-	TRBJ2-5	14	TRBV5-1	-	TGCGCCAGCAGCTTGGCACAGCCTAAGGCGACCCAGTACTTC	CASSLAQPKATQYF
TRBD1	TRBJ1-4	16	TRBV3-1	-	TGTGCCAGCAGCCAGCAAAGGACAGGGCCTAATGAAAAACTGTTTTTT	CASSQQRTGPNEKLFF
TRBD1	TRBJ2-7	14	TRBV2	-	TGTGCCAGCAGTGATGACAGGGTCGGGAACGAGCAGTACTTC	CASSDDRVGNEQYF
-	TRBJ2-5	14	TRBV20-1	few	TGCAGTGCTAGAGATCTAGACAGCCAAGAGACCCAGTACTTC	CSARDLDSQETQYF
TRBD1	TRBJ2-7	14	TRBV29-1	-	TGCAGCGTGGATCCGGGACAGGGGAAAACCGAGCAGTACTTC	CSVDPGQGKTEQYF
-	TRBJ1-1	12	TRBV20-1	-	TGCAGTGCTAGAGATTTGGACACTGAAGCTTTCTTT	CSARDLDTEAFF
-	TRBJ2-7	11	TRBV29-1	once	TGCAGCGGAGGGGAAAACTACGAGCAGTACTTC	CSGGENYEQYF
-	TRBJ2-7	15	TRBV27	few	TGTGCCAGCAGTTTCTCCGGGACCAGCTCCTACGAGCAGTACTTC	CASSFSGTSSYEQYF